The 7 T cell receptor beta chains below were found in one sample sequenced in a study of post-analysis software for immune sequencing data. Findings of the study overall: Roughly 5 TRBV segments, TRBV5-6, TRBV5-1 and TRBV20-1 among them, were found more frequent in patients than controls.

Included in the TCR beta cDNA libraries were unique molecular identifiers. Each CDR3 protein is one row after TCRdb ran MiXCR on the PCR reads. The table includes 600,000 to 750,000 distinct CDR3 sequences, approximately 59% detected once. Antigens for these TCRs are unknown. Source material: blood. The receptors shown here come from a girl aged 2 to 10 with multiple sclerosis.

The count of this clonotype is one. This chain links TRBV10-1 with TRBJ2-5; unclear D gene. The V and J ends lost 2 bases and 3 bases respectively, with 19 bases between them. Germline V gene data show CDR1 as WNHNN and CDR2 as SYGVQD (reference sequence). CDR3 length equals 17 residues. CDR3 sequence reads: CASSEGQDATQEETQYF. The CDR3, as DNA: TGCGCCAGCAGTGAGGGCCAGGACGCTACACAAGAAGAGACCCAGTACTTC.

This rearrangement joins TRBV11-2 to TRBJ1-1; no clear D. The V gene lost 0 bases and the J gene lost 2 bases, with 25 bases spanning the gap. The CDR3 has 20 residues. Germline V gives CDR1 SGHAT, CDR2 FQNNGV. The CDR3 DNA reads TGTGCCAGCAGCTTAGATAGGGTAATACCACGAGTGCCCGCAAACACTGAAGCTTTCTTT. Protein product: CASSLDRVIPRVPANTEAFF.

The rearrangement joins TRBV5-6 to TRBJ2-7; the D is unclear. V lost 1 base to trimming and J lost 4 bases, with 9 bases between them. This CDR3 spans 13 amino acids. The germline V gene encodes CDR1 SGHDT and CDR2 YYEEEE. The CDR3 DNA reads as TGTGCCAGCAGCTTGATGAGGAAGTACGAGCAGTACTTC. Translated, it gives CASSLMRKYEQYF.

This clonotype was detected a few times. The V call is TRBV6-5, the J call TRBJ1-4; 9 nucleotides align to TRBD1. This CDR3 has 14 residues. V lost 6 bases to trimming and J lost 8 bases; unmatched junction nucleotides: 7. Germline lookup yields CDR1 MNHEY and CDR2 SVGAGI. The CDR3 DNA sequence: TGTGCCAGCAGCGGGACAGGGAGGAACGAAAAACTGTTTTTT. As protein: CASSGTGRNEKLFF.

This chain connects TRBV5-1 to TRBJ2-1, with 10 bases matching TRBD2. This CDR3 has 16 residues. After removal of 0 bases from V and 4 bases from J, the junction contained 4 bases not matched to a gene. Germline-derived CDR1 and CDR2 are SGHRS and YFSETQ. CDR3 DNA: TGCGCCAGCAGCTTGGTGTCAGCGGGAGGGTACAATGAGCAGTTCTTC. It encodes CASSLVSAGGYNEQFF. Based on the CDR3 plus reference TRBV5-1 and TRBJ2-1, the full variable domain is KAGVTQTPRYLIKTRGQQVTLSCSPISGHRSVSWYQQTPGQGLQFLFEYFSETQRNKGNFPGRFSGRQFSNSRSEMNVSTLELGDSALYLCASSLVSAGGYNEQFFGPGTRLTVL.

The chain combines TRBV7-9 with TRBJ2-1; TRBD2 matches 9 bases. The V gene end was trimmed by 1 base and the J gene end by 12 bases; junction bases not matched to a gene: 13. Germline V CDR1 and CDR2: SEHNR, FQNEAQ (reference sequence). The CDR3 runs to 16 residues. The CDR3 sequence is CASSLGLAALAGGQFF. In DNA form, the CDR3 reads TGTGCCAGCAGCTTAGGACTAGCGGCCCTCGCAGGGGGGCAGTTCTTC.

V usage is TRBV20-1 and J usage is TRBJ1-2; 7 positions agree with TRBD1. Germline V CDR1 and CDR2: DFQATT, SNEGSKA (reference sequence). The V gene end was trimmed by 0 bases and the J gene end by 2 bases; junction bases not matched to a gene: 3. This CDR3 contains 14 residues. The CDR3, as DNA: TGCAGTGCTAGAGAGCTGACAGGGAACTATGGCTACACCTTC. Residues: CSARELTGNYGYTF.